These T cell receptor beta chains were read from a single sample in a study of cytomegalovirus exposure and HLA in healthy donors. The repertoire was sequenced with immunoSEQ multiplex PCR; TCRdb's copy has only in-frame clones and lacks some. The top ten hold 2.7% of the sample, which has more than 100,000 clones, around three quarters seen once. The sequenced sample was PBMCs. The receptors here all came from a woman in her 40s in good health and CMV-seropositive. CDR3s include the opening cysteine and the closing phenylalanine or tryptophan. A D gene is named only where the DNA matches it firmly. The size entry is marked missing in some rows and otherwise reads once, few, many or a size class.

TRBJ2-6 | . | TRBV7-3 | . | CASSASAGANVLTF | TGTGCCAGCAGCGCCTCGGCTGGGGCCAACGTCCTGACTTTC
TRBJ2-7 | . | TRBV5-1 | TRBD2 | CASSLSGGEYEQYF | TGCGCCAGCAGCCTAAGCGGGGGGGAATACGAGCAGTACTTC
TRBJ2-3 | . | TRBV10-3 | . | CAISLAIDTDTQYF | TGTGCCATCTCCCTAGCGATAGACACAGATACGCAGTATTTT
TRBJ2-4 | once | TRBV4-2 | TRBD2 | CASSQDGTSGYIQYF | TGTGCCAGCAGCCAAGATGGGACTAGTGGGTACATTCAGTACTTC
TRBJ1-1 | . | TRBV9 | . | CASSAGTENTEAFF | TGTGCCAGCAGCGCGGGTACTGAGAACACTGAAGCTTTCTTT
TRBJ2-7 | . | TRBV7-2 | TRBD2 | CASSPSGREPYEQYF | TGTGCCAGCAGTCCTAGCGGGAGGGAACCCTACGAGCAGTACTTC
TRBJ2-1 | few | TRBV30 | TRBD2 | CAWSGTSGRSSYNEQFF | TGTGCCTGGAGTGGGACTAGCGGGAGGTCGTCCTACAATGAGCAGTTCTTC
TRBJ2-7 | . | TRBV11-3 | TRBD2 | CASSPPGTSVEQYF | TGTGCCAGCAGCCCTCCCGGGACTAGCGTCGAGCAGTACTTC
TRBJ2-5 | once | TRBV7-9 | TRBD1 | CASSPRGGAGQETQYF | TGTGCCAGCAGCCCTAGAGGGGGCGCGGGCCAAGAGACCCAGTACTTC
TRBJ1-1 | . | TRBV18 | TRBD1 | CASSPGTGMTEAFF | TGTGCCAGCTCACCCGGGACAGGGATGACTGAAGCTTTCTTT
TRBJ1-1 | . | TRBV9 | TRBD1 | CASSPGTGLGNTEAFF | TGTGCCAGCAGCCCGGGGACAGGGCTGGGGAACACTGAAGCTTTCTTT
TRBJ2-7 | . | TRBV7-2 | TRBD1 | CASSPSQGAPGLEQYF | TGTGCCAGCAGCCCATCACAGGGGGCTCCCGGCTTGGAGCAGTACTTC
TRBJ2-7 | once | TRBV7-6 | TRBD1 | CASSLSRTGYEQYF | TGTGCCAGCAGCTTATCCCGGACAGGGTACGAGCAGTACTTC
TRBJ2-3 | . | TRBV12-5 | TRBD2 | CASGLGLAGAIDTQYF | TGTGCTAGTGGTTTGGGACTAGCGGGGGCTATAGATACGCAGTATTTT
TRBJ1-5 | . | TRBV4-1 | TRBD1 | CASSQGTGSYSNQPQHF | TGCGCCAGCAGCCAAGGGACAGGCTCCTATAGCAATCAGCCCCAGCATTTT
TRBJ1-2 | . | TRBV15 | . | CATSKGGGYGYTF | TGTGCCACCAGCAAAGGGGGGGGATATGGCTACACCTTC
TRBJ2-7 | . | TRBV27 | TRBD1 | CASRLGQGAHEQYF | TGTGCCAGCAGACTAGGACAGGGGGCTCACGAGCAGTACTTC
TRBJ2-7 | . | TRBV9 | . | CASSVREGGEQYF | TGTGCCAGCAGCGTAAGGGAGGGGGGCGAGCAGTACTTC
TRBJ2-5 | . | TRBV7-9 | TRBD2 | CASSGVGGVEETQYF | TGTGCCAGCAGCGGAGTGGGGGGGGTTGAAGAGACCCAGTACTTC
TRBJ2-1 | . | TRBV27 | . | CASSSLGLALSRNEQFF | TGTGCCAGCAGTAGTTTAGGCCTAGCGCTATCTCGCAATGAGCAGTTCTTC
TRBJ2-1 | . | TRBV6-4 | TRBD2 | CASSDSGGGDYNEQFF | TGTGCCAGCAGTGACTCTGGCGGGGGGGATTACAATGAGCAGTTCTTC
TRBJ2-5 | . | TRBV4-1 | . | CASSSGTVQETQYF | TGCGCCAGCAGTTCCGGGACTGTCCAAGAGACCCAGTACTTC
TRBJ1-4 | . | TRBV28 | TRBD1 | CASSTQGAGEKLFF | TGTGCCAGCAGTACACAGGGGGCTGGGGAAAAACTGTTTTTT
TRBJ1-3 | few | TRBV7-2 | TRBD1 | CASSLQGRSGNTIYF | TGTGCCAGCAGTCTACAGGGGCGGTCTGGAAACACCATATATTTT
TRBJ1-5 | few | TRBV27 | . | CASSLSRSNQPQHF | TGTGCCAGCAGTTTATCCAGGTCAAATCAGCCCCAGCATTTT
TRBJ1-2 | . | TRBV9 | . | CASSVLGPPLRDNNYGYTF | TGTGCCAGCAGCGTATTGGGCCCCCCCCTCCGGGACAATAACTATGGCTACACCTTC
TRBJ2-3 | . | TRBV30 | . | CAWSQPSRGWWDTQYF | TGTGCCTGGAGTCAACCCTCCCGAGGATGGTGGGATACGCAGTATTTT
TRBJ2-1 | . | TRBV18 | . | CASSPEAGSYNEQFF | TGTGCCAGCTCACCGGAGGCCGGTTCCTACAATGAGCAGTTCTTC
TRBJ1-2 | . | TRBV29-1 | . | CSVGSGVVNYGYTF | TGCAGCGTTGGTTCAGGGGTAGTTAACTATGGCTACACCTTC
TRBJ2-3 | . | TRBV7-3 | . | CASSLGPGDTQYF | TGTGCCAGCAGCTTAGGCCCGGGGGATACGCAGTATTTT
TRBJ1-5 | few | TRBV2 | . | CASSPEGAGNQPQHF | TGTGCCAGCAGTCCCGAAGGGGCGGGCAATCAGCCCCAGCATTTT
TRBJ2-7 | . | TRBV5-1 | TRBD1 | CASSSGTGLYEQYF | TGCGCCAGCAGCTCCGGGACAGGCTTATACGAGCAGTACTTC
TRBJ2-2 | few | TRBV19 | TRBD1 | CASRDRGDTGELFF | TGTGCCAGTAGGGACAGGGGGGACACCGGGGAGCTGTTTTTT
TRBJ2-5 | . | TRBV6-1 | . | CASKLERDQETQYF | TGTGCCAGCAAGCTTGAGCGGGACCAAGAGACCCAGTACTTC
TRBJ1-1 | . | TRBV9 | TRBD1 | CASSDMTGKNTEAFF | TGTGCCAGCAGCGATATGACAGGGAAGAACACTGAAGCTTTCTTT
TRBJ2-7 | . | TRBV5-4 | TRBD1 | CASSQGQGERKSSYEQYF | TGTGCCAGCAGCCAGGGACAGGGCGAGCGGAAAAGCTCCTACGAGCAGTACTTC
TRBJ1-6 | . | TRBV30 | . | CAIRVSTYNSPLHF | TGTGCCATCAGGGTTTCCACCTATAATTCACCCCTCCACTTT
TRBJ2-7 | . | TRBV5-1 | . | CASSLGGNSYEQYF | TGCGCCAGCAGCTTGGGCGGAAACTCCTACGAGCAGTACTTC
TRBJ2-5 | . | TRBV18 | . | CASSRTGSLETQYF | TGTGCCAGCTCAAGAACAGGGAGCCTGGAGACCCAGTACTTC
TRBJ2-6 | few | TRBV4-3 | . | CASSQDPGDGANVLTF | TGCGCCAGCAGCCAAGACCCAGGGGATGGGGCCAACGTCCTGACTTTC
TRBJ2-7 | . | TRBV6-5 | TRBD2 | CASRETLADSYEQYF | TGTGCCAGCAGGGAGACACTAGCGGACTCCTACGAGCAGTACTTC
TRBJ1-2 | . | TRBV5-4 | TRBD1 | CASSTGGGQGRLDGYTF | TGTGCCAGCAGCACGGGGGGGGGACAGGGTCGGTTGGATGGCTACACCTTC
TRBJ1-2 | . | TRBV19 | . | CASSSLGYGYTF | TGTGCCAGTAGCTCCCTAGGCTATGGCTACACCTTC
TRBJ1-1 | . | TRBV18 | TRBD1 | CASTGGAKTEAFF | TGTGCCAGCACAGGGGGCGCGAAAACTGAAGCTTTCTTT
TRBJ2-1 | . | TRBV5-5 | TRBD2 | CASSFLAGGPRNEQFF | TGTGCCAGCAGCTTCCTAGCGGGAGGGCCTCGGAATGAGCAGTTCTTC
TRBJ2-5 | . | TRBV5-3 | TRBD2 | CARSLSSGRAIETQYF | TGTGCCAGAAGCTTGTCTAGCGGGAGGGCCATTGAGACCCAGTACTTC
TRBJ2-3 | . | TRBV6-4 | . | CASSDSKGGADTQYF | TGTGCCAGCAGTGACTCGAAGGGGGGGGCAGATACGCAGTATTTT
TRBJ1-3 | . | TRBV9 | TRBD1 | CASSDPNRGRGNTIYF | TGTGCCAGCAGCGACCCCAACAGGGGGCGTGGAAACACCATATATTTT
TRBJ2-7 | . | TRBV4-1 | TRBD1 | CASSRVARGSLDEQYF | TGCGCCAGCAGTCGCGTAGCCAGGGGGTCTTTGGACGAGCAGTACTTC
TRBJ1-5 | . | TRBV7-9 | . | CASSANSNSNQPQHF | TGTGCCAGCAGCGCAAACAGTAATAGCAATCAGCCCCAGCATTTT
TRBJ2-2 | . | TRBV9 | TRBD1 | CASSPTGDNTGELFF | TGTGCCAGCAGCCCAACAGGGGACAACACCGGGGAGCTGTTTTTT
TRBJ1-2 | . | TRBV7-8 | . | CASSPRPGPPSYGYTF | TGTGCCAGCAGCCCTCGTCCAGGGCCCCCTTCCTATGGCTACACCTTC
TRBJ2-1 | . | TRBV9 | TRBD2 | CASNLAGGPNEQFF | TGTGCCAGCAACTTAGCGGGGGGGCCAAATGAGCAGTTCTTC
TRBJ1-1 | . | TRBV4-2 | . | CASSQVEAKNTEAFF | TGTGCCAGCAGCCAAGTTGAAGCGAAGAACACTGAAGCTTTCTTT
TRBJ2-2 | once | TRBV11-3 | . | CASSPNRFANTGELFF | TGTGCCAGCAGCCCAAATCGGTTTGCGAACACCGGGGAGCTGTTTTTT
TRBJ1-1 | . | TRBV29-1 | TRBD1 | CSAATGGNTEAFF | TGCAGCGCAGCGACAGGGGGAAACACTGAAGCTTTCTTT
TRBJ1-1 | few | TRBV19 | . | CASSSGRSTEAFF | TGTGCCAGTAGTTCGGGAAGGTCCACTGAAGCTTTCTTT